This record covers a single T cell receptor beta chain. These data originate in a study of blood T cell repertoires in COVID-19. Assay used: immunoSEQ multiplex PCR; TCRdb lists only in-frame clones, some missing. The table lists some 250,000 clones, about 86% of them singletons, with roughly 8.7% in the top ten. The V and J ends lost 4 bases and 6 bases respectively, with 15 bases between them. In germline, CDR1 is MRHNA, CDR2 SNTAGT. The CDR3 loop spans 14 amino acids. The receptor's source is a man aged 35 to 55 with active or convalescent COVID-19. V gene TRBV6-4 combines with J gene TRBJ1-1; a possible D gene is TRBD1 (5 bases). Sequencing was carried out using peripheral blood. This chain's CDR3 is CASSVGTIGAEAFF. CDR3 nucleotides: TGTGCCAGCAGTGTGGGGACTATTGGGGCTGAAGCTTTCTTT.